The sequence of this T cell receptor (beta chain) was determined in a study of cytomegalovirus exposure and HLA in healthy donors. Study-level findings and limits: In a later analysis, CMV-associated beta chains were mostly HLA-associated, it appeared. Some segments of the V type, notably TRBV6-2 and TRBV6-3, were excluded as indistinguishable. Productive rates of about 87% or about 30% were seen for most TCR beta V segments in an earlier analysis.

The CDR3 totals 17 residues. Trimming cost V 0 bases and J 3 bases, with 15 bases left between them. Germline values: CDR1 LGHNA, CDR2 YNFKEQ. Use of 60 Vbeta and 13 Jbeta primers characterized the PCR. This table comes from immunoSEQ multiplex PCR, and its TCRdb copy is limited to in-frame clones, with some not included. The data hold approximately 140,000 clones, with 76% observed a single time. On this clone: What it binds is unknown.

The genes are TRBV4-2 and TRBJ1-5; no clear D gene. The sequencing input was PBMCs. The source of this sequence is a man aged 35 to 55 in good health and CMV-seronegative. CDR3 nucleotides: TGTGCCAGCAGCCAAGAAGTGTCGACACAGAACAATCAGCCCCAGCATTTT. Its translation: CASSQEVSTQNNQPQHF.